The text below deals with one T cell receptor (beta chain). These data come from a study of tumor-infiltrating lymphocytes in glioblastoma multiforme. Three nested ARM-PCR rounds with V-beta and C-beta primers built TCRB libraries. TCRdb itself ran the multiplex PCR reads through MiXCR, one entry per CDR3 protein. Of approximately 12,000 distinct CDR3 sequences in the sample, roughly 68% were seen once. Germline CDR1 is SGHNT and CDR2 is YENEEA. The CDR3 covers 19 residues. After removal of 2 bases from V and 1 base from J, the junction contained 13 bases not matched to a gene. Sequencing was performed on brain tumor tissue. The V and J genes are TRBV11-3 and TRBJ2-3, with 9 bases aligning to TRBD2. The receptor comes from a male donor with glioblastoma. CDR3 residues: CASSLSSGRVARGTDTQYF. The CDR3 DNA sequence: TGTGCCAGCAGCTTAAGTAGCGGGAGAGTTGCCAGGGGCACAGATACGCAGTATTTT.